The sequence of this T cell receptor (beta chain) was determined in a study of T cell responses to AZD1222 COVID-19 vaccine. Produced via immunoSEQ multiplex PCR; TCRdb's table is partial and in-frame only. The profile shows fewer than 100,000 clones, approximately 91% of them singletons. Trimming cost V 4 bases and J 6 bases, with 12 bases left between them. The CDR3 sequence is 13 residues long. CDR1 and CDR2 (germline): SGHDN, FVKESK. This receptor was taken from an adult who received the AZD1222 COVID-19 vaccine. This chain joins TRBV14 and TRBJ1-2; weak D call: TRBD1 (6 bases). The sequences come from peripheral blood, collected 28 days after the second AZD1222 dose. The CDR3 region has the DNA TGTGCCAGCAGCCCCTCAGGGGCGGATGGCTACACCTTC. It is translated as CASSPSGADGYTF.